This is a list of T cell receptor beta chains from one sample in a study of early T cells in non-severe SARS-CoV-2 infection. TCRdb passed the 5' RACE reads through MiXCR, listing each CDR3 protein once. The top ten hold 4.5% of the sample, which has fewer than 65,000 distinct CDR3 sequences, about 10% seen once. The sequencing sample was made of whole blood. Receptors originate from an adult who was a healthcare worker with PCR-confirmed SARS-CoV-2 infection or an uninfected control (not recorded which). The CDR3 runs from the conserved cysteine through the conserved F or W. D genes are given only for firm matches. Clone size, where shown, is once, few, many, or a class for clones that have expanded.

D	V	size	J	DNA	CDR3
NA	TRBV12-3/TRBV12-4	many	TRBJ2-3	TGTGCCAGCAGTTTCCCCGGCGGCTCTAGCGAAGGCACAGATACGCAGTATTTT	CASSFPGGSSEGTDTQYF
TRBD2	TRBV5-1	few	TRBJ2-3	TGCGCCAGCAGACTAGCGGGGAGCACAGATACGCAGTATTTT	CASRLAGSTDTQYF
NA	TRBV7-9	few	TRBJ2-1	TGTGCCAGCAGCTTACCCTGGTGGGACTCCCCCCGAGGCTCCTACAATGAGCAGTTCTTC	CASSLPWWDSPRGSYNEQFF
NA	TRBV12-3/TRBV12-4	NA	TRBJ2-7	TGTGCCAGAACAGGGCTGGGCGAGCAGTACTTC	CARTGLGEQYF
TRBD1	TRBV4-3	many	TRBJ2-5	TGCGCCAGCAGCCAGGGACAGGGCTACCAAGAGACCCAGTACTTC	CASSQGQGYQETQYF
NA	TRBV11-3	many	TRBJ2-3	TGTGCCAGCAGCTTAGTTATACGATCAGCTGGCCCAGATACGCAGTATTTT	CASSLVIRSAGPDTQYF
TRBD2	TRBV6-2/TRBV6-3	many	TRBJ2-1	TGTGCCAGCAGTGATAGCGGGACCTCTCCCTACAATGAGCAGTTCTTC	CASSDSGTSPYNEQFF
TRBD1	TRBV5-5	many	TRBJ1-2	TGTGCCAGCAGCTTGGGCTCGTCGGGACAGGCATCGAGTGGCTACACCTTC	CASSLGSSGQASSGYTF
NA	TRBV6-1	many	TRBJ1-2	TGTGCCAGCAGTGAACGGGGGGGGAAGTTGCATGGCTACACCTTC	CASSERGGKLHGYTF
NA	TRBV6-2/TRBV6-3	few	TRBJ2-1	TGTGCCAGCAGTTACCAAGACAGAATCTACAATGAGCAGTTCTTC	CASSYQDRIYNEQFF
NA	TRBV4-3	few	TRBJ2-3	TGCGCCAGCAGCCAAGGTGCGGTTAGCCGATTCACAGATACGCAGTATTTT	CASSQGAVSRFTDTQYF
TRBD2	TRBV5-1	NA	TRBJ2-3	TGCGCCAGCAGCATGGGGGAGCGGGAGAGTACGCAGTATTTT	CASSMGERESTQYF
NA	TRBV4-2	many	TRBJ2-5	TGTGCCAGCAGCCCCGATTTTTATCGGGACCAACAAGAGACCCAGTACTTC	CASSPDFYRDQQETQYF
NA	TRBV29-1	NA	TRBJ1-3	TGCAGCGCTGGGACCCCTGGAAACACCATATATTTT	CSAGTPGNTIYF
NA	TRBV9	many	TRBJ2-7	TGTGCCAGCAGCGTTAACCCTCTGAGCTCCTACGAGCAGTACTTC	CASSVNPLSSYEQYF
NA	TRBV5-1	many	TRBJ2-7	TGCGCCAGCAGCTTGGCCCCCAGCCGTACCACCTACGAGCAGTACTTC	CASSLAPSRTTYEQYF
NA	TRBV9	NA	TRBJ1-2	TGTGCCAGCAGCGTAGAGGACGTAGTAGGCTACACCTTC	CASSVEDVVGYTF
TRBD2	TRBV7-2	many	TRBJ2-5	TGTGCCAGCAGCATAGGACTAGCGGGCGGATTAGGGACCCAGTACTTC	CASSIGLAGGLGTQYF
TRBD1	TRBV7-9	NA	TRBJ2-2	TGTGCCAGCAGCTTAGCGGCGACCCGGACAGGGAACACCGGGGAGCTGTTTTTT	CASSLAATRTGNTGELFF
NA	TRBV18	NA	TRBJ2-3	TGTGCCAGCTCAACCAGCCTCACAGATACGCAGTATTTT	CASSTSLTDTQYF